This TCR beta chain comes out of a study of T-cell reconstitution after alpha-beta-depleted transplantation in children (dated by TCRdb to 2015 to 2016). Concerning the study at large: The study quantitatively tracked T-cell immune reconstitution after TCRalphabeta/CD19-depleted allogeneic hematopoietic cell transplantation in children using TCR repertoire profiling.

Overall results and qualifications from the work: The frequencies of hyperexpanded clones fell over the following months, and after one year, T-cell counts and TCRbeta diversity were mostly attributed to newly produced T cells. Apparently early alphabetaT-cell count recovery about two months after transplant reportedly relied on only several hundred rapidly expanded clones derived from non-depleted graft cells. In some patients, the high TCRbeta diversity seen at day 60 was put down to recipient T cells and intrathymic progenitors that had survived conditioning.

Worth noting for this clonotype: The antigen it recognizes is unknown. One base away there is no much larger clone; base qualities are not given.

In light of the paper, this sample's treatment or condition label describes: allogeneic hematopoietic cell transplantation with graft depleted of TCRalphabeta T cells and CD19 B cells. Transplant recipients were children who received TCRalphabeta/CD19-depleted allogeneic hematopoietic cell grafts. Receptors were amplified or captured by PCR. The sequencing machine was an Illumina HiSeq 2500. To normalize quantification of the TCRbeta repertoire, the TCR libraries were built with molecular barcoding that relied on unique molecular identifiers. TCRdb trimmed the raw reads at Q25, called clones with MiXCR and kept productive beta chains. All rows with the same CDR3 protein become a single entry with the most common DNA and genes. The sample table contains about 210,000 distinct CDR3 sequences; only one count was recorded for approximately 17% of them. 40% to 50% of the sample lies in the top ten. The sample was PBMCs, mostly from graft donor cells, taken 360 days after TCRalphabeta/CD19-depleted stem cell transplant. The clonotype comes from a male patient between 2 and 15 years old who had a stem cell transplant for acute lymphoblastic leukemia, so the T cells may come from the graft donor.

The CDR3 here reads CAVESQGNSSYEQYF. The DNA reads TGTGCCGTCGAATCACAGGGGAACAGCTCCTACGAGCAGTACTTC. Recombination joined TRBV25-1 with TRBJ2-7, with 7 junctional bases fitting TRBD1. Including cysteine and phenylalanine, the CDR3 has 15 amino acids. Just CDR3 DNA is preserved here, 45 bases in frame from base 1. For this chain, trimming is 11 bases at the V end and 0 bases at the J end, and the number of junction bases without a gene match is 13. In the germline V gene, CDR1 corresponds to MGHDK and CDR2 to SYGVNS.